This TCR beta chain was found in a study of blood T cell repertoires in COVID-19. The germline V gene encodes CDR1 MNHEY and CDR2 SVGAGI. V gave up 0 bases and J gave up 2 bases, with 7 bases separating them. The CDR3 loop spans 14 amino acids. TCRdb's copy holds only in-frame clones and misses some; the assay was immunoSEQ multiplex PCR. The sample lists about 330,000 clones, about 89% occurring once. Points on this clone: The sample holds other DNA sequences that translate to the same CDR3.

The sample taken for sequencing was PBMCs or T cells enriched from blood (not recorded which). V usage is TRBV6-5 and J usage is TRBJ1-1; D is ambiguous. This receptor was taken from a woman in her twenties or thirties who had recovered from COVID-19. As DNA, the CDR3 is TGTGCCAGCAGTTACTCACGCGTAAACACTGAAGCTTTCTTT. This gives the protein CASSYSRVNTEAFF.